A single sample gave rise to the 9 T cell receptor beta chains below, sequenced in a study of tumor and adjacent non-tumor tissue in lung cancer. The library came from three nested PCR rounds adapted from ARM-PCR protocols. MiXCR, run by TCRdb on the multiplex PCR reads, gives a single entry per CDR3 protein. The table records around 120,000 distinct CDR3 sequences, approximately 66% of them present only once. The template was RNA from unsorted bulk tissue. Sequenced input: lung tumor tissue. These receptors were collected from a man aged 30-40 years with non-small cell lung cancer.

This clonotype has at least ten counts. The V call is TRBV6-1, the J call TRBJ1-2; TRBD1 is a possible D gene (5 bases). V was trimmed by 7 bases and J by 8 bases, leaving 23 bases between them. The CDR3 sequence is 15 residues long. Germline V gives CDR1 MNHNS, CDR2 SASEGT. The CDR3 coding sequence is TGTGCCAGCACCACCGTCACGCAGGACCCAGGGGGCTACACCTTC. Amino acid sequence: CASTTVTQDPGGYTF.

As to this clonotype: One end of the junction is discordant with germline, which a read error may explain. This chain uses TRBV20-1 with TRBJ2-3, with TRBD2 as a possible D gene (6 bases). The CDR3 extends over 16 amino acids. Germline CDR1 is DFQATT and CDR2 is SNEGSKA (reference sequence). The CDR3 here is CSALPTRGSNTGTQYF. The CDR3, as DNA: TGCAGTGCTCTCCCGACGCGGGGCTCTAACACAGGTACGCAGTATTTT.

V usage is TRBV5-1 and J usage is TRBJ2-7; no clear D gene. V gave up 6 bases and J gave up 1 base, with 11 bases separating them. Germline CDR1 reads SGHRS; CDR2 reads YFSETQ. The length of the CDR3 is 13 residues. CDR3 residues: CASKWEGSYEQYF. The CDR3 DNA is TGCGCCAGCAAATGGGAAGGTTCCTACGAGCAGTACTTC. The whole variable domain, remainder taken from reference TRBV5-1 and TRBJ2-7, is KAGVTQTPRYLIKTRGQQVTLSCSPISGHRSVSWYQQTPGQGLQFLFEYFSETQRNKGNFPGRFSGRQFSNSRSEMNVSTLELGDSALYLCASKWEGSYEQYFGPGTRLTVT.

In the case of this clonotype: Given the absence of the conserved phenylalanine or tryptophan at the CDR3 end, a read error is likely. The CDR3 here is CANSWDTRGYSGNTIYS. CDR3 in DNA: TGTGCCAACAGTTGGGACACCCGAGGCTACTCTGGAAACACCATATATTCT. The V gene is TRBV6-2 or TRBV6-3, the J gene TRBJ1-3, with a possible D match to TRBD1 (6 bases). CDR3 length: 17 amino acids. Germline-derived CDR1 and CDR2 are MNHEY and SVGEGT.

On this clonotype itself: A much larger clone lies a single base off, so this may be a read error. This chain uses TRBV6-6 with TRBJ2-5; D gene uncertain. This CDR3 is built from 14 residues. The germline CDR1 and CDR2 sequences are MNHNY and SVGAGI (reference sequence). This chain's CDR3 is CTSSYGQLQETQYF. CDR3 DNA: TGTACCAGCAGTTACGGTCAGCTTCAAGAGACCCAGTACTTC.

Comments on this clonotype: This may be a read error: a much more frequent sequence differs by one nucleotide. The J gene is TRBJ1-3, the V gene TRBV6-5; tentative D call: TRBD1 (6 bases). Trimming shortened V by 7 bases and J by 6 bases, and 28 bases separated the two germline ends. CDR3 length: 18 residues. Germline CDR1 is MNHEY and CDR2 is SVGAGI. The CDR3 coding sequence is TGTGCCAGCATAAAACAGGGTCGACCTATCAGAAGTGCAAACACCATATATTTT. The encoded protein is CASIKQGRPIRSANTIYF.

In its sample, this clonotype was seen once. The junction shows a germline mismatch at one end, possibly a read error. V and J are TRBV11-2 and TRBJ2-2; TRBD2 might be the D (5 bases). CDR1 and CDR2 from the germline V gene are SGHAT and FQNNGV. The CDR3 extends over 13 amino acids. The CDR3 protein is CASSLDLPREPFF. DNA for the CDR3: TGTGCCAGCAGCTTAGATCTACCTAGGGAGCCGTTTTTT.

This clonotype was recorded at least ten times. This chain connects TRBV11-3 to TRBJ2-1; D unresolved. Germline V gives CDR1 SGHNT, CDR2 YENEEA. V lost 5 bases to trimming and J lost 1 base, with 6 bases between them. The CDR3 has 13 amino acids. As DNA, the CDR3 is TGTGCCAGCAGCCCCCGTTCCTACAATGAGCAGTTCTTC. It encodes CASSPRSYNEQFF.

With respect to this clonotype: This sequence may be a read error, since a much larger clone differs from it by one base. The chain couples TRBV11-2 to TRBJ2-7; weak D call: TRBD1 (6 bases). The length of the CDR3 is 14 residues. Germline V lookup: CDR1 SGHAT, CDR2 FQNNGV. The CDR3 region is CASSLDRNSYERYF. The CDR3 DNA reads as TGTGCCAGCAGCCTTGACAGGAACTCCTACGAGCGGTACTTC.